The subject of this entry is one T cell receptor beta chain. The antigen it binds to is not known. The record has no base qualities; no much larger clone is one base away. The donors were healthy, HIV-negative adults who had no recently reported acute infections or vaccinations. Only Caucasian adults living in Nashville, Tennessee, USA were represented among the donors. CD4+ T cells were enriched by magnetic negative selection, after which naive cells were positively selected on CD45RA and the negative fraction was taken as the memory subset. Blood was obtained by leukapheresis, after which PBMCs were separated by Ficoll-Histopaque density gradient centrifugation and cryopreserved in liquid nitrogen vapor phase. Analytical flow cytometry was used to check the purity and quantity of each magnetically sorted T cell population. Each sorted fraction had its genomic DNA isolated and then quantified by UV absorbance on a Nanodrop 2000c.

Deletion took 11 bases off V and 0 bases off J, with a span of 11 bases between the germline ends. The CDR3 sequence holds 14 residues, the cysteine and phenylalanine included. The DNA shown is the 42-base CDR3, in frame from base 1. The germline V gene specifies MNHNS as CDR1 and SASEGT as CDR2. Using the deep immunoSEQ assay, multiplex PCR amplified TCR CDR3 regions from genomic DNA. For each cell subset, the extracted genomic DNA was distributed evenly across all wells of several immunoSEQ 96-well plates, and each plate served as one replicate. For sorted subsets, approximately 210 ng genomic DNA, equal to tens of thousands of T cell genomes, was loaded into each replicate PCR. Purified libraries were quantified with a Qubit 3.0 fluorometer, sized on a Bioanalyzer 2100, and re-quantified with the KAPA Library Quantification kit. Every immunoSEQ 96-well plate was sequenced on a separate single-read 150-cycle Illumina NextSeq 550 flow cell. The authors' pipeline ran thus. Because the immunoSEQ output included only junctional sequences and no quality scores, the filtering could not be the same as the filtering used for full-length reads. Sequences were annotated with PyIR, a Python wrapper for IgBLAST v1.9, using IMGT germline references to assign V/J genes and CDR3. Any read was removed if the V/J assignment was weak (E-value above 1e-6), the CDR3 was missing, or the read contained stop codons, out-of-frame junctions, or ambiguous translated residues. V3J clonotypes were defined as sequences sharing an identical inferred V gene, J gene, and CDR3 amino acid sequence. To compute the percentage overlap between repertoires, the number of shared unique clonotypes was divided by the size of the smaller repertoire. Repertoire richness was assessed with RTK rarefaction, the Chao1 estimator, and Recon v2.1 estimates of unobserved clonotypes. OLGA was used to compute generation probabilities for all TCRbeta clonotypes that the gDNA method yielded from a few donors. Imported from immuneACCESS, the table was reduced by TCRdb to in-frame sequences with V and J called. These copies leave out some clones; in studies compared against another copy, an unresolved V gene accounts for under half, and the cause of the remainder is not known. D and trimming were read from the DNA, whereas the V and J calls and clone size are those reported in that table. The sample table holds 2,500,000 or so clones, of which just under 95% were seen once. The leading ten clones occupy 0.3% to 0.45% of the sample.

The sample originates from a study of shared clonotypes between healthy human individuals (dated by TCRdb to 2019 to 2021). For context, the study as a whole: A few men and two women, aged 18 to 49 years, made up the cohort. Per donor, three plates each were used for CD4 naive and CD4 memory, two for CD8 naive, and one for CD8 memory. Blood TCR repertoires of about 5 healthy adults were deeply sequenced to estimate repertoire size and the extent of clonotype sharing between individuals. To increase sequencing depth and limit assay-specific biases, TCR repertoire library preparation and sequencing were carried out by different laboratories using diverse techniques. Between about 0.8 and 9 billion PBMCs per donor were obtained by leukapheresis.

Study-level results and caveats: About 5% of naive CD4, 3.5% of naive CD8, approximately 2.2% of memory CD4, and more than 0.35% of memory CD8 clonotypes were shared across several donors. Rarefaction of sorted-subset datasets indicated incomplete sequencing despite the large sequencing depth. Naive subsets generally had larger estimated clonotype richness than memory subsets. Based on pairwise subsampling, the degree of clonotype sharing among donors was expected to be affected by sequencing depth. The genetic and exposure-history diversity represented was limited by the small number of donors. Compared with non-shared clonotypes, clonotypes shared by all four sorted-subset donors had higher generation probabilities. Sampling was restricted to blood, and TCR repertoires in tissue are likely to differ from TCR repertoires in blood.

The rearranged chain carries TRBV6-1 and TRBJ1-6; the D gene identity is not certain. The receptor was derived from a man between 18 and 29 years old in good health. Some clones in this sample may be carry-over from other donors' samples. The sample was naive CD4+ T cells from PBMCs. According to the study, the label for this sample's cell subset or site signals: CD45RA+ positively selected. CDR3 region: CAGGRSSYNSPLHF. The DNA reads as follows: TGTGCCGGCGGACGGAGCTCCTATAATTCACCCCTCCACTTT.